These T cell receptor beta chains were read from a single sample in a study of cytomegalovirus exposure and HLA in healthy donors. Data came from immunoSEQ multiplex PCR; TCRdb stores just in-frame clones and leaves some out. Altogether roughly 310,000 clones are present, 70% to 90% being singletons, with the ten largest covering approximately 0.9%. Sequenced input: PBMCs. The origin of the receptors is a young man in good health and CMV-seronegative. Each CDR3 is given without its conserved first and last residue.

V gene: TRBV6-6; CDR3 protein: ASSLTEDRVYGYT
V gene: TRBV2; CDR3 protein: ASRDRGQTGELF
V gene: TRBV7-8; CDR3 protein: ASRGPEQASSYNSPLH
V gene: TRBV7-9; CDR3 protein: ASSTRQGGTEAF
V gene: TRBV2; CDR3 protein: ASSEGGQSL
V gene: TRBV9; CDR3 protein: ASSVGAGSGEAF
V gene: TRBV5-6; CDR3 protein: ASSLYGQGTEKLF
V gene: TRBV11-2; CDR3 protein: ASSLASGRTEAF
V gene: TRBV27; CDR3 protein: ASSPPGGRYGYT
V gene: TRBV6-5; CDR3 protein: ATSGNGQY
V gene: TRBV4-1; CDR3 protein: ASSQGYGRDNTEAF
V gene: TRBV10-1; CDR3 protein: ASSESLAGGYTQY
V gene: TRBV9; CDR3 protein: ASSVGLAGRKETQY
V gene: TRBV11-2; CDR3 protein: ASSFRGSMLDSPLH
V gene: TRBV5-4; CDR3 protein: ASSFKGGDTQY
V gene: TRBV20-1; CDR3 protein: SAREYYEQY
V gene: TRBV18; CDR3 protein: ASSPQGTNEKLF
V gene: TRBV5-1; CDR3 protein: ASSLSQGDGYT
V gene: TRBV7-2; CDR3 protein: ASSSQGGSYNEQF
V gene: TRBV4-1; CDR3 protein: ASSRSSGGYTGELF
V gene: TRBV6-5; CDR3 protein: ASSYQGNPTDTQY
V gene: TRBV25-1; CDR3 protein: ASTAGLAGKQETQY
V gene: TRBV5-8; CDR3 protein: ASSLNGQGVTEAF
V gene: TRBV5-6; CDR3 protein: ASSWGQGRAGANVLT
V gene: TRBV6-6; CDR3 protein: ASRSYANYGYT
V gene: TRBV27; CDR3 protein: ASSSKTDTSNTGELF
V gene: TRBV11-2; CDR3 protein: ASSLTTSGGNEQY
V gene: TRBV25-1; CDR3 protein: ASSETGVGYGYT
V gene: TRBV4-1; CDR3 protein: ASSPKTGHTEAF
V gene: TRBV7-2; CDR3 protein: ASSLLGLYGYT
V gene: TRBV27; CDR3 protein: ASSSRRGGDEQY
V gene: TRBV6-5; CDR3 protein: ASSLRGTNEAF
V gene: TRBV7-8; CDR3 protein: ASSPARDRSYNEQF
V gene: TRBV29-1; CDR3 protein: SVEAQMNTEAF
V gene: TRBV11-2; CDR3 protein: ASSLEGTGGVNEQF
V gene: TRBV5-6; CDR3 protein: ASSLYRGLFTGNTIY
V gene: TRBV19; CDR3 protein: ASRQGVLDQPQH
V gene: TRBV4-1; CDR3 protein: ASSRTSGVGTQY
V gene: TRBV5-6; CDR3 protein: ASSLQGNYEQY
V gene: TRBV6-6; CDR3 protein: ASSWSRGGTQETQY
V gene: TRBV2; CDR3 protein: ASYSGGPAYEQY
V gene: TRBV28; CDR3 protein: ASDRGGEQF
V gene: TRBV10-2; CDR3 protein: ASSGGGGYEQF
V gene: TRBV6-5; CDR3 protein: ASSFGSGQETQY
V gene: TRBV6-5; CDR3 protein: ASSYRGVAGYEQY
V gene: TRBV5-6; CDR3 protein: ASSFGTATNEKLF
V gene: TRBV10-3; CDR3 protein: AARGLGQGLYEQY
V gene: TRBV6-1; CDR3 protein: ASRKGLALKDTQY